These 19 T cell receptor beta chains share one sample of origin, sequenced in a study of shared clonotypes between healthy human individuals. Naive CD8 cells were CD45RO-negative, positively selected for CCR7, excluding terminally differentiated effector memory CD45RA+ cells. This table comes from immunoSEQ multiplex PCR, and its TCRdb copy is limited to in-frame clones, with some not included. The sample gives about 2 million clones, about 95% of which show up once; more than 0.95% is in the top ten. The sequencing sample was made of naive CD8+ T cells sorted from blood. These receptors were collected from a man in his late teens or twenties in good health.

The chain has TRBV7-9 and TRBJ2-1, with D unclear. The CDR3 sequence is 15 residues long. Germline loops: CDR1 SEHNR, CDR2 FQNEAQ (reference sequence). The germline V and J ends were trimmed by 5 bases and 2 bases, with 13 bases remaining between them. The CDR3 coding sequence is TGTGCCAGCAGCCCCGTTGTGGGAACCTACAATGAGCAGTTCTTC. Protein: CASSPVVGTYNEQFF.

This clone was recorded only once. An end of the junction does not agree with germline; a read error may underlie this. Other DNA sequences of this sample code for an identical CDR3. The CDR3 sequence: CASSLSSYNEQFF. CDR3 nucleotide sequence: TGTGCTAGCAGCCTTAGCTCCTACAATGAGCAGTTCTTC. The chain is built from TRBV7-7 and TRBJ2-1, with D unresolved. Germline V gene data show CDR1 as SSHAT and CDR2 as FNYEAQ (reference sequence). CDR3 length equals 13 residues. The full variable domain, completed using reference TRBV7-7 and TRBJ2-1, is GAGVSQSPRYKVTKRGQDVTLRCDPISSHATLYWYQQALGQGPEFLTYFNYEAQPDKSGLPSDRFSAERPEGSISTLTIQRTEQRDSAMYRCASSLSSYNEQFFGPGTRLTVL.

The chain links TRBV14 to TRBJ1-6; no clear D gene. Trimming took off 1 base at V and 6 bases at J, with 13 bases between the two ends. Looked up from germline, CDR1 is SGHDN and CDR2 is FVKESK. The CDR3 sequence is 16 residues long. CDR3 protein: CASSQVWQVRNSPLHF. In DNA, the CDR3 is TGTGCCAGCAGCCAAGTCTGGCAGGTTCGTAATTCACCCCTCCACTTT.

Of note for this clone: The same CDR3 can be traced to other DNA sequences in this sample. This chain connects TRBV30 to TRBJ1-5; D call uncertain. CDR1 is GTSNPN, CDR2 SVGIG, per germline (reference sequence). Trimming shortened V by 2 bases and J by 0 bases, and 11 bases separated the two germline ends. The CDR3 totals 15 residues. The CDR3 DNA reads TGTGCCTGGAGTTTGGGTACCGCTAGCAATCAGCCCCAGCATTTT. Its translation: CAWSLGTASNQPQHF.

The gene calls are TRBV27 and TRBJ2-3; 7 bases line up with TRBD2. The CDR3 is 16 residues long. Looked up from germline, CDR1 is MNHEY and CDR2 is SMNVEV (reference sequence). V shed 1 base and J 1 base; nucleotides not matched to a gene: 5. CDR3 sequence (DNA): TGTGCCAGCAGTTTATGGCAGGGAGGGCGCACAGATACGCAGTATTTT. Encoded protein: CASSLWQGGRTDTQYF.

CDR3 nucleotide sequence: TGTGCCAGTAGTTACGGGGCCTCTGGGGCCAACGTCCTGACTTTC. It specifies CASSYGASGANVLTF. V and J are TRBV19 and TRBJ2-6; either TRBD1 or TRBD2 may fit D (5 bases each). The CDR3 loop spans 15 amino acids. V lost 5 bases to trimming and J lost 0 bases, with 8 bases between them. The V gene's germline CDR1 is LNHDA and CDR2 SQIVND (reference sequence).

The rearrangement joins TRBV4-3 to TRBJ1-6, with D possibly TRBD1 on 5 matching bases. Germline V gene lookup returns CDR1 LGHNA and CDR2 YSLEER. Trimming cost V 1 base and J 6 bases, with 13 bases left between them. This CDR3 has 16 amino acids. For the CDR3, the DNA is TGCGCCAGCAGCCAAGCCAGGGTAGATGGTAATTCACCCCTCCACTTT. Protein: CASSQARVDGNSPLHF.

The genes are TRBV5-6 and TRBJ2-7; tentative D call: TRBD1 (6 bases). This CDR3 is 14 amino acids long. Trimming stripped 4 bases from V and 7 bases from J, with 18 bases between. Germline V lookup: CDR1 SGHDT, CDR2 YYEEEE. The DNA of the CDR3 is TGTGCCAGCAGCGAGCCGGGACAATCTTGGGAGCAGTACTTC. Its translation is CASSEPGQSWEQYF. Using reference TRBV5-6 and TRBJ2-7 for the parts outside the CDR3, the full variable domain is DAGVTQSPTHLIKTRGQQVTLRCSPKSGHDTVSWYQQALGQGPQFIFQYYEEEERQRGNFPDRFSGHQFPNYSSELNVNALLLGDSALYLCASSEPGQSWEQYFGPGTRLTVT.

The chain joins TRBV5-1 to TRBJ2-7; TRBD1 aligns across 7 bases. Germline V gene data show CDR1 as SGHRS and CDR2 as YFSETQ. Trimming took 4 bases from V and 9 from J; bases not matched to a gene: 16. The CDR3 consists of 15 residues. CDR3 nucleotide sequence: TGCGCCAGCAGCGACGGGACAGATCAATTCCGGGGGCAGTACTTC. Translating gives CASSDGTDQFRGQYF.

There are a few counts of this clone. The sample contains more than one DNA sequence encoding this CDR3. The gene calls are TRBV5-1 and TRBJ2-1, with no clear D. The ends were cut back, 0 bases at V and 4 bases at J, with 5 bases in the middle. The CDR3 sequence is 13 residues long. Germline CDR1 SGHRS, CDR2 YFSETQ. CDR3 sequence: CASSLGGYNEQFF. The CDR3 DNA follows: TGCGCCAGCAGCTTGGGGGGTTACAATGAGCAGTTCTTC.

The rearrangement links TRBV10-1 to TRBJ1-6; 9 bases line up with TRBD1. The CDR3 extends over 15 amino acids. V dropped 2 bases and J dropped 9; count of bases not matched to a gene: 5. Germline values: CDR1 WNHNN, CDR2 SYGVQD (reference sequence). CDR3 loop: CASSETGGAGSPLHF. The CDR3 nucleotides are TGCGCCAGCAGTGAGACAGGGGGCGCCGGTTCACCCCTCCACTTT.

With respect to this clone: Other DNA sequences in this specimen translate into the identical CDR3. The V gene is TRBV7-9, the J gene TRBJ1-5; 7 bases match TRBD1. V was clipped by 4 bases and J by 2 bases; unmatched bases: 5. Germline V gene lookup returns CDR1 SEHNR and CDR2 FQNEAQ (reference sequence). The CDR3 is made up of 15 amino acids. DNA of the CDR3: TGTGCCAGCAGCTCGAACAGGGGCGGCAATCAGCCCCAGCATTTT. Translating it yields CASSSNRGGNQPQHF.

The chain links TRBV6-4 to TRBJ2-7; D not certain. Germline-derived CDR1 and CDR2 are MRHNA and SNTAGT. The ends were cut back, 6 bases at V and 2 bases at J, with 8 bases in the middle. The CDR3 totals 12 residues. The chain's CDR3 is CASRAPTYEQYF. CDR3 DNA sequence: TGTGCCAGCAGGGCTCCAACCTACGAGCAGTACTTC.

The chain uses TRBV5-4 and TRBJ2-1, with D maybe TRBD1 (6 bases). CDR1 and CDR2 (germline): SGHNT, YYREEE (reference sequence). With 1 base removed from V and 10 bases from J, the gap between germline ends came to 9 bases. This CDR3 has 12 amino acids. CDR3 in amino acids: CASSLTGWEQFF. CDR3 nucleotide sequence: TGTGCCAGCAGCTTGACAGGGTGGGAGCAGTTCTTC.

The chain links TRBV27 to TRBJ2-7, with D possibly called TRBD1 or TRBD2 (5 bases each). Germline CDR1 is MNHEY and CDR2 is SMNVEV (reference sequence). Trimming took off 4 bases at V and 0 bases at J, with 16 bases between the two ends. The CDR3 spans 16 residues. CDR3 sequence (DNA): TGTGCCAGCAGTTCCTCTATGGGGGTCCGCTCCTACGAGCAGTACTTC. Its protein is CASSSSMGVRSYEQYF.

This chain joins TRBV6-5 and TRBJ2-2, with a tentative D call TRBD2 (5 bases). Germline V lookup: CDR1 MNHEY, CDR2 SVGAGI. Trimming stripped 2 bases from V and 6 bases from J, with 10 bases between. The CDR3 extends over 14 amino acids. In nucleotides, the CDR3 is TGTGCCAGCAGTTACCTCCGGGGATCCGGGGAGCTGTTTTTT. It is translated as CASSYLRGSGELFF.

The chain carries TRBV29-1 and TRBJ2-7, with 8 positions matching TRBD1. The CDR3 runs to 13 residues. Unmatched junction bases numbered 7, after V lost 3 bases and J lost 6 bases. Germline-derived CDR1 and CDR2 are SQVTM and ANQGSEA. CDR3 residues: CSVDSRGQGEQYF. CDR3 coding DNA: TGCAGCGTTGACAGCAGGGGGCAGGGCGAGCAGTACTTC.

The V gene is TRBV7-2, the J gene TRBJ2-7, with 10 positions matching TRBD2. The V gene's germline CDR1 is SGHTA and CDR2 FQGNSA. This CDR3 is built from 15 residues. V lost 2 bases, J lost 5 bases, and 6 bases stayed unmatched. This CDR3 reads CASSLWPSGSNEQYF. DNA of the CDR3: TGTGCCAGCAGCTTATGGCCTAGCGGGAGTAACGAGCAGTACTTC.

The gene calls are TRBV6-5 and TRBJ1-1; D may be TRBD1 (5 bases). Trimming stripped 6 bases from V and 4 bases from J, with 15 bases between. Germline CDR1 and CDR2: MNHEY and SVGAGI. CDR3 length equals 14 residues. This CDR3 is CASRMVGVATEAFF. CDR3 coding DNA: TGTGCCAGCAGGATGGTGGGGGTGGCCACTGAAGCTTTCTTT.